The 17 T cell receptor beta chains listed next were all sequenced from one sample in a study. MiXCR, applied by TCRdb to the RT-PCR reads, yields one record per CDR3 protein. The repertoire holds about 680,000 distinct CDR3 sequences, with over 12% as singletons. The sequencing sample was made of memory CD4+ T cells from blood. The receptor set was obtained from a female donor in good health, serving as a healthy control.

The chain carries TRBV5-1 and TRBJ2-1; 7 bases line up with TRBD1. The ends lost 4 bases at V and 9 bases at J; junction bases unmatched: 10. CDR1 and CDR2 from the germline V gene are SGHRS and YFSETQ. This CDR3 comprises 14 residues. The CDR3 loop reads CASSRQQGSAEQFF. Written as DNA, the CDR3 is TGCGCCAGCAGCAGGCAACAGGGGAGCGCTGAGCAGTTCTTC.

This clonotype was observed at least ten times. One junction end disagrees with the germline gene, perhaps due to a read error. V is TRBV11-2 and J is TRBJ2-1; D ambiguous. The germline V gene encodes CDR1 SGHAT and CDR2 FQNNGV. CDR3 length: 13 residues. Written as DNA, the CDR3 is TGTGCCAGCAGTTTAGTCGGTTACAATGAGCAGTTCTTC. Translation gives CASSLVGYNEQFF.

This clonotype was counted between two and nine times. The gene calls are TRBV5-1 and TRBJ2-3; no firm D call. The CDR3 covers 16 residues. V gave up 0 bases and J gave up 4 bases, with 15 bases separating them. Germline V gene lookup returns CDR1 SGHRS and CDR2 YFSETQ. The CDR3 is CASSLAPAALPDTQYF. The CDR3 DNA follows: TGCGCCAGCAGCTTGGCCCCGGCGGCCCTGCCAGATACGCAGTATTTT.

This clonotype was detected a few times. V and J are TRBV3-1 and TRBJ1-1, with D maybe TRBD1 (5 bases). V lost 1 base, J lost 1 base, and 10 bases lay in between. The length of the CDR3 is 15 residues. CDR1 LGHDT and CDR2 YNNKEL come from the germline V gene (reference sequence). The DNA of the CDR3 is TGTGCCAGCAGCCAAGGCCCCGGGGCGAACACTGAAGCTTTCTTT. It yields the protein CASSQGPGANTEAFF.

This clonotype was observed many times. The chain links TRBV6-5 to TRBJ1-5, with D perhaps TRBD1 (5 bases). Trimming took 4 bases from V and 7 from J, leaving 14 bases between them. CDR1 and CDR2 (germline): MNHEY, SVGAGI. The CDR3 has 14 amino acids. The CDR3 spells CASSLRTRGQPQHF. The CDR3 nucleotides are TGTGCCAGCAGTTTAAGGACGAGGGGACAGCCCCAGCATTTT.

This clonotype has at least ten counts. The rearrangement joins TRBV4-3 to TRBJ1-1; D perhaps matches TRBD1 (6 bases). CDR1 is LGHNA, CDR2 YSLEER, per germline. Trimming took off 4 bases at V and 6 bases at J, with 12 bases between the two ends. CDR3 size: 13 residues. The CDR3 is CASSLLSGAEAFF. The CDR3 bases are TGCGCCAGCAGCCTACTGTCAGGGGCTGAAGCTTTCTTT.

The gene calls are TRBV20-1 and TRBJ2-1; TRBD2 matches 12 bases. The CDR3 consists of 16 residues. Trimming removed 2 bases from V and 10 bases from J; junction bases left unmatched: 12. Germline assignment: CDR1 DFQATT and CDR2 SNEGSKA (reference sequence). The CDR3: CSARPRTSGTPREQFF. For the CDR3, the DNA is TGCAGTGCTAGACCCCGGACTAGCGGGACCCCCCGGGAGCAGTTCTTC.

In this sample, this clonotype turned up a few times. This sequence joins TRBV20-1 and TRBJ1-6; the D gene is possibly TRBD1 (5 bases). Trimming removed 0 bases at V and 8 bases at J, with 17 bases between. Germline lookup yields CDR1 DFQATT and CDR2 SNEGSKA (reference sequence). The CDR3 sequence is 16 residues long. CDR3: CSARDPGPVKDSPLHF. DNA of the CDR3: TGCAGTGCTAGAGACCCGGGGCCTGTTAAGGATTCACCCCTCCACTTT.

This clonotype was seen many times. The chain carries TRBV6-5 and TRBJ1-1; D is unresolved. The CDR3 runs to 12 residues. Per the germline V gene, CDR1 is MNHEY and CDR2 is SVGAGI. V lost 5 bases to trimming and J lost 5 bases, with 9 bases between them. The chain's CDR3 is CASSRSRTEAFF. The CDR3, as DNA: TGTGCCAGCAGTCGGAGTAGAACTGAAGCTTTCTTT.

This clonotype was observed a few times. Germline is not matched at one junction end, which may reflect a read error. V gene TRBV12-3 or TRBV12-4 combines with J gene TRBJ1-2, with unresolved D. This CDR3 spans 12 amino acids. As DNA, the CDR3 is TGTGCCAGCAGTTTGAAGGTAGCCAACCCCGACTTC. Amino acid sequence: CASSLKVANPDF.

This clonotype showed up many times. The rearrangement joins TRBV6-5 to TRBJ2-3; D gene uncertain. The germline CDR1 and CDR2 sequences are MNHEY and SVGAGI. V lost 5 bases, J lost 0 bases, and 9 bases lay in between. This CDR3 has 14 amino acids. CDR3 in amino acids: CASSTRTSTDTQYF. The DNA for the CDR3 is TGTGCCAGCAGTACCCGGACGAGCACAGATACGCAGTATTTT.

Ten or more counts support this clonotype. The CDR3 nucleotides read TGCAGTGCTAGAGAGGAGGCTAGCGGGATCTCCTACAATGAGCAGTTCTTC. Its translation: CSAREEASGISYNEQFF. The genes are TRBV20-1 and TRBJ2-1; 9 bases are a match to TRBD2. The CDR3 spans 17 residues. V shed 0 bases, J shed 0 bases, and the junction held 6 bases outside the gene matches. CDR1 and CDR2 from the germline V gene are DFQATT and SNEGSKA (reference sequence).

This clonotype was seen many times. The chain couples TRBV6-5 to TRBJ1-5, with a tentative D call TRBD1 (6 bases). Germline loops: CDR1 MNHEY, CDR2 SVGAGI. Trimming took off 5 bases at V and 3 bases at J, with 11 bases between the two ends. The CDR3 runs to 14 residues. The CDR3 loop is CASSRDRSNQPQHF. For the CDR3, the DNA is TGTGCCAGCAGTCGAGACAGGTCCAATCAGCCCCAGCATTTT.

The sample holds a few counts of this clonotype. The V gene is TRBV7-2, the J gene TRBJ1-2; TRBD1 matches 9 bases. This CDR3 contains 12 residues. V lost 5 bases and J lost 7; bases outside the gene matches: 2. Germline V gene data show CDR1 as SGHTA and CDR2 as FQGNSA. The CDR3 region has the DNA TGTGCCAGCAGCGGGACAGGGCCTGGCTACACCTTC. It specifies CASSGTGPGYTF.

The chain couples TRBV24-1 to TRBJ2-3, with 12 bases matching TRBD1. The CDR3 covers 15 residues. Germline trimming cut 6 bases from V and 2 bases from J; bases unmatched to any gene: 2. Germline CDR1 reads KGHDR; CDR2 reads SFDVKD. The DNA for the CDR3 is TGTGCCACCAGTCTGGGACAGGGGGCCACAGATACGCAGTATTTT. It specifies CATSLGQGATDTQYF.

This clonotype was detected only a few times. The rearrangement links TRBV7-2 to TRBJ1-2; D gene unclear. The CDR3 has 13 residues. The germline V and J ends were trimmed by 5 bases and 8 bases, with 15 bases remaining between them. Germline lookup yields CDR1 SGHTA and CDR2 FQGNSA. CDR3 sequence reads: CASSRESSGGYTF. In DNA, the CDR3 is TGTGCCAGCAGCCGGGAGTCCTCCGGGGGCTACACCTTC. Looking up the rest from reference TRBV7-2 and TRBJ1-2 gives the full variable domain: GAGVSQSPSNKVTEKGKDVELRCDPISGHTALYWYRQSLGQGLEFLIYFQGNSAPDKSGLPSDRFSAERTGGSVSTLTIQRTQQEDSAVYLCASSRESSGGYTFGSGTRLTVV.

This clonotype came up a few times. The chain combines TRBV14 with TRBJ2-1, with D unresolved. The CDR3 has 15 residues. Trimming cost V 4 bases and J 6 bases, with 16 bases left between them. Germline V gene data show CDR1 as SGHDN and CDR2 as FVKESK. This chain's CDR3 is CASSRTLGTLNEQFF. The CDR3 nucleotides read TGTGCCAGCAGCCGGACCCTTGGAACTCTCAATGAGCAGTTCTTC.